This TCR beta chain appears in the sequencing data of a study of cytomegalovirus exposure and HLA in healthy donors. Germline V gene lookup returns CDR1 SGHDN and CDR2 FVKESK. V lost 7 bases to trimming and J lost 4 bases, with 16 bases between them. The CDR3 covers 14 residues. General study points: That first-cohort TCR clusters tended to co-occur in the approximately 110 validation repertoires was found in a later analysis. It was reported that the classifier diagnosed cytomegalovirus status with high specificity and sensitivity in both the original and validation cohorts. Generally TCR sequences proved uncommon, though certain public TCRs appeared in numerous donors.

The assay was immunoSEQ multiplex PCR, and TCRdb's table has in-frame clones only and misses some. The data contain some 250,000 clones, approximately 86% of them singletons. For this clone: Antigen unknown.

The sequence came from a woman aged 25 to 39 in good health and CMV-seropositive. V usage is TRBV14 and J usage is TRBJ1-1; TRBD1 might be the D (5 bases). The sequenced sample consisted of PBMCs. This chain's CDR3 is CASNQGGWGTEAFF. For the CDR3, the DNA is TGTGCCAGCAACCAGGGAGGATGGGGCACTGAAGCTTTCTTT. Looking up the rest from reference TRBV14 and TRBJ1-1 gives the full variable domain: EAGVTQFPSHSVIEKGQTVTLRCDPISGHDNLYWYRRVMGKEIKFLLHFVKESKQDESGMPNNRFLAERTGGTYSTLKVQPAELEDSGVYFCASNQGGWGTEAFFGQGTRLTVV.